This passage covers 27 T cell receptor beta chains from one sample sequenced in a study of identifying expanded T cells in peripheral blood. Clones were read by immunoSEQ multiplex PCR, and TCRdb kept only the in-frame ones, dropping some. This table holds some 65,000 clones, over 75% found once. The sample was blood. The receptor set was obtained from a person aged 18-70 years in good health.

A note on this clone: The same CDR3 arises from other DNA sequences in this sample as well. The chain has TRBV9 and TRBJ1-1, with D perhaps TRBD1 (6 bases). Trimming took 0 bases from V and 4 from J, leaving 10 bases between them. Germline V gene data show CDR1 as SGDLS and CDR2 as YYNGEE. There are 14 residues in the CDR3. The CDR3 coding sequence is TGTGCCAGCAGCGTAGGGGGGCAGGGCACTGAAGCTTTCTTT. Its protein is CASSVGGQGTEAFF.

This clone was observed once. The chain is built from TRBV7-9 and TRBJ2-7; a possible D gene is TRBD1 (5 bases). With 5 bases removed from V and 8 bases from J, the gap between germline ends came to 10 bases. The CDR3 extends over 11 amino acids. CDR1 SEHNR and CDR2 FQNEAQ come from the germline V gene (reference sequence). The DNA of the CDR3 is TGTGCCAGCAGCGAACAGGTCAAGCAGTACTTC. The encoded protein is CASSEQVKQYF. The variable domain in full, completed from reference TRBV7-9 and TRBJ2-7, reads DTGVSQNPRHKITKRGQNVTFRCDPISEHNRLYWYRQTLGQGPEFLTYFQNEAQLEKSRLLSDRFSAERPKGSFSTLEIQRTEQGDSAMYLCASSEQVKQYFGPGTRLTVT.

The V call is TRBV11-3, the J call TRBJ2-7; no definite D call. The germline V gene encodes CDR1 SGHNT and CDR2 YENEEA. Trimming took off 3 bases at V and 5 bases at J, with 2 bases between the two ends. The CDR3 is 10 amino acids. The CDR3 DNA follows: TGTGCCAGCAGCTTCGACGAGCAGTACGTC. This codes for CASSFDEQYV.

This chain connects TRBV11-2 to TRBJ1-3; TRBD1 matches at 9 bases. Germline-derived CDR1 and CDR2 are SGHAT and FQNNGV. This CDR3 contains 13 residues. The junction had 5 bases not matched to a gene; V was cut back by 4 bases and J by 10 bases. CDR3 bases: TGTGCCAGCAGCTCGGACAGGGGAGGGACCATATATTTT. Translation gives CASSSDRGGTIYF. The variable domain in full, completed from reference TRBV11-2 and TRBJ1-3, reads EAGVAQSPRYKIIEKRQSVAFWCNPISGHATLYWYQQILGQGPKLLIQFQNNGVVDDSQLPKDRFSAERLKGVDSTLKIQPAKLEDSAVYLCASSSDRGGTIYFGEGSWLTVV.

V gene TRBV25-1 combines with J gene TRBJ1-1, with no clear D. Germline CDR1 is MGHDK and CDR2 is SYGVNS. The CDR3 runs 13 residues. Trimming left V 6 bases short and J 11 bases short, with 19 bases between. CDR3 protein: CASRQPDRGRAFF. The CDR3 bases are TGTGCCAGCAGGCAGCCTGATCGGGGTAGGGCTTTCTTT.

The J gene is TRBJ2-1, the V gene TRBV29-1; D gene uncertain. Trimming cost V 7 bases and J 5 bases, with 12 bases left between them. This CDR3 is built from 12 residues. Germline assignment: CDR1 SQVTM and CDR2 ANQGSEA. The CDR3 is CSARSTNNEQFF. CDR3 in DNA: TGCAGCGCCCGAAGTACAAACAATGAGCAGTTCTTC.

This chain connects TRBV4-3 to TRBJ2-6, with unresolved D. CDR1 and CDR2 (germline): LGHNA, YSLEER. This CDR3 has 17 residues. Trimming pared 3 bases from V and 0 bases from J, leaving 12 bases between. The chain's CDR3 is CASSHGSFSSGANVLTF. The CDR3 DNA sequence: TGCGCCAGCAGCCATGGAAGCTTTTCCTCTGGGGCCAACGTCCTGACTTTC.

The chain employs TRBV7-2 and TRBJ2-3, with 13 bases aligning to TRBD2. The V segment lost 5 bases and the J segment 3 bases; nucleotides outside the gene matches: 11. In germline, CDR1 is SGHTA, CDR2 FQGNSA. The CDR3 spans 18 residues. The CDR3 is CASSATSGRAKRTDTQYF. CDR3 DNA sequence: TGTGCCAGCAGCGCTACTAGCGGGAGGGCTAAAAGGACAGATACGCAGTATTTT.

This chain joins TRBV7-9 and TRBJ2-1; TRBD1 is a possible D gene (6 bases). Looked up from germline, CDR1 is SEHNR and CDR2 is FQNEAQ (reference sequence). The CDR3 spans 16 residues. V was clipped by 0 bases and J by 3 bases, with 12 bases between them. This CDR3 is CASSLARDTFYNEQFF. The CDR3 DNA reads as TGTGCCAGCAGCTTAGCTCGGGACACCTTCTACAATGAGCAGTTCTTC. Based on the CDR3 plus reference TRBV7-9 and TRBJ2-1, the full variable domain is DTGVSQNPRHKITKRGQNVTFRCDPISEHNRLYWYRQTLGQGPEFLTYFQNEAQLEKSRLLSDRFSAERPKGSFSTLEIQRTEQGDSAMYLCASSLARDTFYNEQFFGPGTRLTVL.

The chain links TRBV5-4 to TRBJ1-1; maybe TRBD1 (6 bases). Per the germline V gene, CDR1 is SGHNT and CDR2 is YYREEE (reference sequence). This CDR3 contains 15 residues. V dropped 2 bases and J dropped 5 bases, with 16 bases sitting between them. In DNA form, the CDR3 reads TGTGCCAGCAGCTTCCTGACAGGTAGTTTGACTGAAGCTTTCTTT. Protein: CASSFLTGSLTEAFF.

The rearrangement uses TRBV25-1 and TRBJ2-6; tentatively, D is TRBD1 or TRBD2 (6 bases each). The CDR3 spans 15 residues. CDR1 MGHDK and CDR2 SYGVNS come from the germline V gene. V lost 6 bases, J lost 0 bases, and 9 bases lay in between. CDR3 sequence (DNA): TGTGCCAGCAGGAGGGGGGACTCTGGGGCCAACGTCCTGACTTTC. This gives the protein CASRRGDSGANVLTF.

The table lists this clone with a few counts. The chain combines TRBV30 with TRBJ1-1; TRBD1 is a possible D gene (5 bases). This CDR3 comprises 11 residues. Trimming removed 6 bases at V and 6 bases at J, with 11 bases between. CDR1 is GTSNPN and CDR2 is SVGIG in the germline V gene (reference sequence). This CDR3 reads CACGHRSEAFF. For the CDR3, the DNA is TGTGCCTGCGGCCACAGGTCTGAAGCTTTCTTT.

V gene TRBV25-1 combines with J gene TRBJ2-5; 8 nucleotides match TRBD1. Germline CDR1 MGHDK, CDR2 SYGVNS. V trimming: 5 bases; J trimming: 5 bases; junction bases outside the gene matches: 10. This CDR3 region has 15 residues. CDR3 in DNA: TGTGCCAGCAGTCCCGTCTCAGGGGGCAGGGAGACCCAGTACTTC. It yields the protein CASSPVSGGRETQYF.

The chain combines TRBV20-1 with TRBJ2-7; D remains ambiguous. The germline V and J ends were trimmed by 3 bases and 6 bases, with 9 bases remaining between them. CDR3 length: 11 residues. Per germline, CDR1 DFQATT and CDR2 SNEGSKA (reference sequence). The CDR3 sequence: CSASVGGEQYV. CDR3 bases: TGCAGTGCTAGTGTCGGTGGCGAGCAGTACGTC.

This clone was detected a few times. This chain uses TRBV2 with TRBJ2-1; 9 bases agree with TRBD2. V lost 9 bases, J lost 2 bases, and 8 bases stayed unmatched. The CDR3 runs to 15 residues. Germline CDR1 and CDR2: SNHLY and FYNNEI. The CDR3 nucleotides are TGTGCCAGTGGGATAGCGGGAGCTCCCTACAATGAGCAGTTCTTC. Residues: CASGIAGAPYNEQFF.

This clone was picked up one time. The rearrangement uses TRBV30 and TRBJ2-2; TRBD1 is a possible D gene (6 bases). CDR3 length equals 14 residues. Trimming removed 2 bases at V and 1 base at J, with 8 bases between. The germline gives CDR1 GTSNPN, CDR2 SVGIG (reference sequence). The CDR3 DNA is TGTGCCTGGAGTACAGGGTTGAACACCGGGGAGCTGTTTTTT. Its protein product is CAWSTGLNTGELFF.

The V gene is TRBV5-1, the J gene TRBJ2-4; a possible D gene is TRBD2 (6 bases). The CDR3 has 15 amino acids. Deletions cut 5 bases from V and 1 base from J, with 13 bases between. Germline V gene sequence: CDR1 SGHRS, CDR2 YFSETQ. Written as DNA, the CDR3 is TGCGCCAGCAGGTCCCAGGAGGGGGCCAAAAACATTCAGTACTTC. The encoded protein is CASRSQEGAKNIQYF.

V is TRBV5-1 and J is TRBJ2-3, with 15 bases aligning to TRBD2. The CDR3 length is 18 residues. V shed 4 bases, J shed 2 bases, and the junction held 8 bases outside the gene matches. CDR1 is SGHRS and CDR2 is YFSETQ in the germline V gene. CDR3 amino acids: CASSVGLAGGRNTDTQYF. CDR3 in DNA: TGCGCCAGCAGCGTCGGACTAGCGGGGGGGCGGAACACAGATACGCAGTATTTT. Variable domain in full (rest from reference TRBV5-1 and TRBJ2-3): KAGVTQTPRYLIKTRGQQVTLSCSPISGHRSVSWYQQTPGQGLQFLFEYFSETQRNKGNFPGRFSGRQFSNSRSEMNVSTLELGDSALYLCASSVGLAGGRNTDTQYFGPGTRLTVL.

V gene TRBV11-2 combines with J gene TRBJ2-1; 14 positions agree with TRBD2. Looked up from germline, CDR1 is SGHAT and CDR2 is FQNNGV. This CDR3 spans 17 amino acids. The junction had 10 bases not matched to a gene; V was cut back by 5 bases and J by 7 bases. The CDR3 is CASSPVRLAGGLNEQFF. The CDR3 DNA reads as TGTGCCAGCAGCCCCGTCCGACTAGCGGGGGGGCTTAATGAGCAGTTCTTC. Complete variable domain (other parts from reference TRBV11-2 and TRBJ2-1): EAGVAQSPRYKIIEKRQSVAFWCNPISGHATLYWYQQILGQGPKLLIQFQNNGVVDDSQLPKDRFSAERLKGVDSTLKIQPAKLEDSAVYLCASSPVRLAGGLNEQFFGPGTRLTVL.

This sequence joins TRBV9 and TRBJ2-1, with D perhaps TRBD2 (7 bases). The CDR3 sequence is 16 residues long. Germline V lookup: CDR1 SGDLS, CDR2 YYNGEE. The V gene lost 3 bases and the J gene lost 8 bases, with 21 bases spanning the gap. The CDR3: CASSAPRGGGLYEQFF. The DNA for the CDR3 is TGTGCCAGCAGCGCCCCTCGCGGGGGCGGGTTGTATGAGCAGTTCTTC.

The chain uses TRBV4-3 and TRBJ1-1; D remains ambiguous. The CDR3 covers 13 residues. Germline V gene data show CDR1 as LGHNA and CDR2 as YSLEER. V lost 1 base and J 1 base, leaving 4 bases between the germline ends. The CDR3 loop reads CASSQVENTEAFF. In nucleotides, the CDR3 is TGCGCCAGCAGCCAAGTTGAGAACACTGAAGCTTTCTTT.

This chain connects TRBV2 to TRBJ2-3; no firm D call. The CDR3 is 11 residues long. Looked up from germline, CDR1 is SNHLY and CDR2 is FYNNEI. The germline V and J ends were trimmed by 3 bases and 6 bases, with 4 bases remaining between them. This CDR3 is CASSERDTQYF. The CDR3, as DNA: TGTGCCAGCAGTGAGAGGGATACGCAGTATTTT.

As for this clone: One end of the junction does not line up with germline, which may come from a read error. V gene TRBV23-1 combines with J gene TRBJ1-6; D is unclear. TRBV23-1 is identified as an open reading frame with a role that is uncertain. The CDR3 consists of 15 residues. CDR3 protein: CASRLGWDHYSPLHF. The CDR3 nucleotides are TGCGCCAGCCGCCTGGGTTGGGATCATTATTCGCCCCTCCACTTT.

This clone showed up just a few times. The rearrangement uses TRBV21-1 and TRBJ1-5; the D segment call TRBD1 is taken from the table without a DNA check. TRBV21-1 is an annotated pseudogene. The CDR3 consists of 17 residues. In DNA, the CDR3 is TGTGCCAGCAGCAAAGTCGGCTGGCAGGGGGGAAGCCAGCCCCAGCATTTT. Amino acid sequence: CASSKVGWQGGSQPQHF.

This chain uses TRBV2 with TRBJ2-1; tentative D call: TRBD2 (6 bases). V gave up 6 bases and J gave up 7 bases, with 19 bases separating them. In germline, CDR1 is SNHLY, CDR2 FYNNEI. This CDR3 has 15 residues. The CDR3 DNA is TGTGCCAGCAGCGCTCGGGGGACCACCTTAAATGAGCAGTTCTTC. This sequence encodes CASSARGTTLNEQFF. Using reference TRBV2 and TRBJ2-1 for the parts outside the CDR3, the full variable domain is EPEVTQTPSHQVTQMGQEVILRCVPISNHLYFYWYRQILGQKVEFLVSFYNNEISEKSEIFDDQFSVERPDGSNFTLKIRSTKLEDSAMYFCASSARGTTLNEQFFGPGTRLTVL.

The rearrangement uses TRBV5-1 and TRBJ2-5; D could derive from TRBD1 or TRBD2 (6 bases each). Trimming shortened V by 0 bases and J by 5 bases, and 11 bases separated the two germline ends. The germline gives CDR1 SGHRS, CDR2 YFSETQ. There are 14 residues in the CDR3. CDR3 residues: CASSLVPGAETQYF. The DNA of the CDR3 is TGCGCCAGCAGCTTGGTTCCGGGGGCGGAGACCCAGTACTTC.

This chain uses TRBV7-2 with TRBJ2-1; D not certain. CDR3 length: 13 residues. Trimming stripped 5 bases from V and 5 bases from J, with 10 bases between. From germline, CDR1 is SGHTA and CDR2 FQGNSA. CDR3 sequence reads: CASSTHSNNEQFF. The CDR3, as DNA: TGTGCCAGCAGCACCCACTCGAACAATGAGCAGTTCTTC.